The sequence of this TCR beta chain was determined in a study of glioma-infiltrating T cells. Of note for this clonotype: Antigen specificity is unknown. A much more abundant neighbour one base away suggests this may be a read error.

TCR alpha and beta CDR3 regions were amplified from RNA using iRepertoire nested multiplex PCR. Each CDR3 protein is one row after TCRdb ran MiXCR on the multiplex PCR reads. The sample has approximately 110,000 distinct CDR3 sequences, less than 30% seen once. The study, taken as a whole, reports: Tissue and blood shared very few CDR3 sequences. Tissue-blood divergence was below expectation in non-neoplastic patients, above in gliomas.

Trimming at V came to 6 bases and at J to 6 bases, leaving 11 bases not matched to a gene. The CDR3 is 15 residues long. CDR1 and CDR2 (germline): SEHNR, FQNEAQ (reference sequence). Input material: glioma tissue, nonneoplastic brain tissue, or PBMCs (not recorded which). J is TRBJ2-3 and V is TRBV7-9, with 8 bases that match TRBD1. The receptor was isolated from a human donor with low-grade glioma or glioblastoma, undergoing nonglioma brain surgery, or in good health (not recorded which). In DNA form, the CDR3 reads TGTGCCAGCAGGGCCCGGGACAGGCGCATCGATACGCAGTATTTT. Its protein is CASRARDRRIDTQYF.